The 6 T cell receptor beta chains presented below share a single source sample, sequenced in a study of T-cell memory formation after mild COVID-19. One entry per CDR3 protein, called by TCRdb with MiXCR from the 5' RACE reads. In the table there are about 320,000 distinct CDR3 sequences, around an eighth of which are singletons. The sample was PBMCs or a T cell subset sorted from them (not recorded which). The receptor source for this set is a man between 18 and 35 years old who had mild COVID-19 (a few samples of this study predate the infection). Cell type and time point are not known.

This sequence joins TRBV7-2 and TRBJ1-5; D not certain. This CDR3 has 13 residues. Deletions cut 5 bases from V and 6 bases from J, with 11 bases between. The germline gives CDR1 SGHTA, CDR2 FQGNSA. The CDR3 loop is CASSTLRTQPQHF. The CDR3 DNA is TGTGCCAGCAGCACGCTCCGGACTCAGCCCCAGCATTTT.

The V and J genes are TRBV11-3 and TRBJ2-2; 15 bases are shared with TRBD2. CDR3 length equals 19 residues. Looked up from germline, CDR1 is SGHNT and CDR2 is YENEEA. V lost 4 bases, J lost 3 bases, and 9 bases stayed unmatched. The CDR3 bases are TGTGCCAGCAGCTCCGGGACTAGCGGGGGGAAAGCCCACACCGGGGAGCTGTTTTTT. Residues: CASSSGTSGGKAHTGELFF.

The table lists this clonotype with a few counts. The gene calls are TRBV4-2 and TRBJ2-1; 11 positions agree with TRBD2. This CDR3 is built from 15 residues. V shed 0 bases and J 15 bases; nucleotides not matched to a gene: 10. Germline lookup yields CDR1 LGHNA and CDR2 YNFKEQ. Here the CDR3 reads CASSQDLAGGPGRFF. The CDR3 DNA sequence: TGTGCCAGCAGCCAAGATCTAGCGGGGGGCCCGGGACGGTTCTTC.

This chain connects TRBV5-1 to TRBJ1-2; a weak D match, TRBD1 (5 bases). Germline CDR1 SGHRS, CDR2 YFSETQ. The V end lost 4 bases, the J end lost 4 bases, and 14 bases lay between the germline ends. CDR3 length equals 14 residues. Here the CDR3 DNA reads TGCGCCAGCAGCAACACTGGGACGGCCTATGGCTACACCTTC. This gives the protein CASSNTGTAYGYTF. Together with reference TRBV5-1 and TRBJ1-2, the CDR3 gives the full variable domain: KAGVTQTPRYLIKTRGQQVTLSCSPISGHRSVSWYQQTPGQGLQFLFEYFSETQRNKGNFPGRFSGRQFSNSRSEMNVSTLELGDSALYLCASSNTGTAYGYTFGSGTRLTVV.

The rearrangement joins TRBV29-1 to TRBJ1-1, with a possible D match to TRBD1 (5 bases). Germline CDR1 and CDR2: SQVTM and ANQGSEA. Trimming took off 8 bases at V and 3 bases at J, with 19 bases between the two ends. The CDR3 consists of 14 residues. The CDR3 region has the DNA TGCAGCCACGGAGGGGTATTGGGCTACACTGAAGCTTTCTTT. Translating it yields CSHGGVLGYTEAFF.

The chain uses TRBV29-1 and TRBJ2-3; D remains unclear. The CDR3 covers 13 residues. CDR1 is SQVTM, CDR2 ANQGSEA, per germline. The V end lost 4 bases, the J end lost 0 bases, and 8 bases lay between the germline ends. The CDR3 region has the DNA TGCAGCGTTGTCGGTGCTAGCACAGATACGCAGTATTTT. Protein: CSVVGASTDTQYF.